The 15 T cell receptor beta chains below come from one sample, sequenced in a study of shared clonotypes between healthy human individuals (dated by TCRdb to 2020 to 2022). The method behind the library was the immunoSEQ multiplex PCR assay. TCRdb stores this immuneACCESS table with in-frame sequences only. Part of the clones is absent; in the studies checked, under half of the shortfall reflects unresolved V genes, and no reason is known for the rest. The sample table shows around 2.3 million clones, and approximately 96% are seen once. The top ten clones comprise around 0.13% of the sample. The sequencing sample was made of naive CD4+ T cells sorted from blood. The cell subset or site label for this specimen denotes: CD45RA+ positively selected. These receptors were obtained from a man younger than 35 in good health.

The chain recombines TRBV7-2 with TRBJ1-5, with D perhaps TRBD1 (5 bases). V was clipped by 3 bases and J by 0 bases, with 9 bases between them. Germline assignment: CDR1 SGHTA and CDR2 FQGNSA. The CDR3 length is 15 residues. CDR3 loop: CASSFRGVSNQPQHF. The DNA of the CDR3 is TGTGCCAGCAGCTTCCGAGGGGTTAGCAATCAGCCCCAGCATTTT.

The chain joins TRBV4-1 to TRBJ2-1, with TRBD2 matching 11 bases. CDR3 size: 17 residues. The V gene end was trimmed by 0 bases and the J gene end by 8 bases; junction bases not matched to a gene: 9. Per germline, CDR1 MGHRA and CDR2 YSYEKL. CDR3 residues: CASSQEGGLAGGDEQFF. The DNA of the CDR3 is TGCGCCAGCAGCCAAGAAGGAGGGCTAGCGGGGGGTGATGAGCAGTTCTTC.

The rearrangement links TRBV30 to TRBJ2-2; 9 nucleotides agree with TRBD2. The CDR3 length is 14 residues. V shed 1 base and J 5 bases; nucleotides not matched to a gene: 2. From germline, CDR1 is GTSNPN and CDR2 SVGIG (reference sequence). The CDR3 is CAWSELAGTGELFF. CDR3 nucleotide sequence: TGTGCCTGGAGTGAACTAGCGGGTACCGGGGAGCTGTTTTTT.

This chain connects TRBV7-2 to TRBJ2-2; D is possibly TRBD2 (6 bases). The length of the CDR3 is 18 residues. Per germline, CDR1 SGHTA and CDR2 FQGNSA. The V end was cut by 6 bases, the J end by 0 bases, with 20 bases between. The CDR3 nucleotides read TGTGCCAGCAGTAAATTCTCTAATAGCGGACCGAACACCGGGGAGCTGTTTTTT. It yields the protein CASSKFSNSGPNTGELFF.

V is TRBV10-3 and J is TRBJ2-1; tentative D call: TRBD2 (6 bases). The CDR3 runs 13 residues. Between the trimmed V and J ends, which lost 5 bases and 5 bases, there was a span of 10 bases. The germline V gene has CDR1 ENHRY and CDR2 SYGVKD. The CDR3 coding sequence is TGTGCCATCAGTCCGGGACTCAACAATGAGCAGTTCTTC. Protein: CAISPGLNNEQFF.

The J gene is TRBJ2-1, the V gene TRBV4-1; possible D gene TRBD2, 6 bases. CDR1 is MGHRA, CDR2 YSYEKL, per germline. Trimming shortened V by 0 bases and J by 4 bases, and 16 bases separated the two germline ends. CDR3 length equals 17 residues. CDR3 in DNA: TGCGCCAGCAGCCAAGAGGTCACGGGAGTGGGATACAATGAGCAGTTCTTC. Translation: CASSQEVTGVGYNEQFF.

This clone was detected a few times. The rearrangement links TRBV10-3 to TRBJ1-2, with 9 bases aligning to TRBD1. CDR1 is ENHRY and CDR2 is SYGVKD in the germline V gene. The CDR3 has 17 amino acids. The ends lost 5 bases at V and 0 bases at J; junction bases unmatched: 10. The CDR3 DNA follows: TGTGCCATCAGTCTCCGGGGACAGGGAACCTCTAACTATGGCTACACCTTC. It encodes CAISLRGQGTSNYGYTF.

The chain recombines TRBV19 with TRBJ2-1, with 8 bases fitting TRBD2. The CDR3 is 14 residues long. Trimming took 6 bases from V and 2 from J; bases not matched to a gene: 3. From germline, CDR1 is LNHDA and CDR2 SQIVND (reference sequence). The CDR3 loop reads CASSLGLAYNEQFF. The CDR3 DNA reads TGTGCCAGTAGCCTGGGACTAGCCTACAATGAGCAGTTCTTC.

The rearrangement joins TRBV9 to TRBJ1-6; TRBD1 aligns across 8 bases. The V gene end was trimmed by 3 bases and the J gene end by 5 bases; junction bases not matched to a gene: 13. The CDR3 consists of 18 residues. Germline CDR1 reads SGDLS; CDR2 reads YYNGEE. CDR3 sequence reads: CASSALVGGTGNNSPLHF. The CDR3 DNA reads as TGTGCCAGCAGCGCCTTAGTAGGAGGGACAGGCAATAATTCACCCCTCCACTTT.

This clone turned up a few times. The same CDR3 can be traced to other DNA sequences in this sample. This rearrangement joins TRBV6-6 to TRBJ1-1, with D possibly TRBD1 on 6 matching bases. This CDR3 comprises 14 residues. CDR1 and CDR2 (germline): MNHNY, SVGAGI (reference sequence). V was clipped by 0 bases and J by 1 base, with 6 bases between them. CDR3 region: CASSYSGGNTEAFF. The CDR3 bases are TGTGCCAGCAGTTACTCAGGGGGGAACACTGAAGCTTTCTTT.

The rearrangement joins TRBV5-6 to TRBJ1-2; 8 bases fit TRBD1. The CDR3 totals 17 residues. The germline CDR1 and CDR2 sequences are SGHDT and YYEEEE. The V segment lost 1 base and the J segment 4 bases; nucleotides outside the gene matches: 12. The CDR3 DNA reads as TGTGCCAGCAGCTTGATGGACAGGGTGGCCCCTTTCTATGGCTACACCTTC. Its protein product is CASSLMDRVAPFYGYTF.

This clone was observed a single time. This chain joins TRBV19 and TRBJ1-2; TRBD1 matches at 7 bases. Germline V gene sequence: CDR1 LNHDA, CDR2 SQIVND (reference sequence). The CDR3 contains 13 residues. After removal of 9 bases from V and 6 bases from J, the junction contained 10 bases not matched to a gene. The CDR3 reads CASTDREWNGYTF. CDR3 bases: TGTGCCAGCACTGACAGGGAGTGGAATGGCTACACCTTC.

The V gene is TRBV5-4, the J gene TRBJ2-1; 8 bases agree with TRBD1. The germline V gene has CDR1 SGHNT and CDR2 YYREEE (reference sequence). This CDR3 is built from 16 residues. After removal of 1 base from V and 9 bases from J, the junction contained 12 bases not matched to a gene. CDR3 DNA: TGTGCCAGCAGCTTGAACGGCCAGGGGGCTAAGGGTGAGCAGTTCTTC. This encodes CASSLNGQGAKGEQFF.

CDR3 coding DNA: TGCGCCAGCAGCCCGGAAAACTATGGCTACACCTTC. Translated: CASSPENYGYTF. The chain has TRBV5-1 and TRBJ1-2; D uncertain. V was shortened by 4 bases and J by 2 bases, with 6 bases between the two germline ends. The CDR3 runs 12 residues. The germline gives CDR1 SGHRS, CDR2 YFSETQ.

The rearrangement uses TRBV19 and TRBJ2-7, with D possibly matching TRBD2 (6 bases). Germline V CDR1 and CDR2: LNHDA, SQIVND (reference sequence). The CDR3 loop spans 15 amino acids. The germline V and J ends were trimmed by 1 base and 6 bases, with 16 bases remaining between them. The CDR3 sequence: CASSIGRGAAGEQYF. The CDR3 DNA reads as TGTGCCAGTAGTATAGGAAGAGGGGCAGCGGGCGAGCAGTACTTC.